These 30 T cell receptor beta chains came from one sample sequenced in a study of T-cell memory formation after mild COVID-19. TCRdb processed the 5' RACE reads anew with MiXCR; each CDR3 protein has one entry. The sample holds more than 200,000 distinct CDR3 sequences, approximately 16% seen once. The sequenced sample was PBMCs or a T cell subset sorted from them (not recorded which). The receptors were gathered from a man between 18 and 35 years old who had mild COVID-19 (a few samples of this study predate the infection). Cell type and time point are not known.

This chain links TRBV6-1 with TRBJ2-3, with D maybe TRBD2 (6 bases). From germline, CDR1 is MNHNS and CDR2 SASEGT. V dropped 5 bases and J dropped 0 bases, with 12 bases sitting between them. The CDR3 is 15 amino acids. The CDR3 spells CASSITGTSTDTQYF. The DNA of the CDR3 is TGTGCCAGCAGTATCACGGGGACTAGCACAGATACGCAGTATTTT.

There are a few counts of this clonotype. The J gene is TRBJ1-2, the V gene TRBV20-1; D uncertain. The V end was cut by 3 bases, the J end by 5 bases, with 13 bases between. This CDR3 is 13 amino acids long. Per germline, CDR1 DFQATT and CDR2 SNEGSKA (reference sequence). The CDR3 nucleotides are TGCAGTGCTAGTGGGCCATCGAGTTATGGCTACACCTTC. Protein: CSASGPSSYGYTF.

This clonotype occurred many times. The gene calls are TRBV7-2 and TRBJ2-4; D remains unclear. This CDR3 spans 12 amino acids. Trimming left V 4 bases short and J 5 bases short, with 6 bases between. Germline lookup yields CDR1 SGHTA and CDR2 FQGNSA. The DNA for the CDR3 is TGTGCCAGCAGCTCCGACCAAAACATTCAGTACTTC. Translation gives CASSSDQNIQYF.

This clonotype was recorded a few times. The chain couples TRBV5-1 to TRBJ1-5, with a weak D call TRBD1 (5 bases). The CDR3 spans 15 residues. Germline CDR1 SGHRS, CDR2 YFSETQ. V shed 4 bases and J shed 3 bases, with 14 bases lying between them. CDR3 nucleotides: TGCGCCAGCAGCAGACTTCCGACAGACAATCAGCCCCAGCATTTT. The encoded protein is CASSRLPTDNQPQHF.

The table lists this clonotype with a few counts. The chain joins TRBV28 to TRBJ2-3; unclear D gene. This CDR3 is built from 13 residues. Germline V gives CDR1 MDHEN, CDR2 SYDVKM. The V and J ends lost 7 bases and 5 bases respectively, with 13 bases between them. CDR3 coding DNA: TGTGCCAGCATAAAAGGAACGGAAGATACGCAGTATTTT. Amino acids: CASIKGTEDTQYF.

This clonotype was seen a handful of times. The chain uses TRBV5-1 and TRBJ2-4, with TRBD1 as a possible D gene (6 bases). The length of the CDR3 is 12 residues. V shed 4 bases and J shed 15 bases, with 17 bases lying between them. Germline V gene lookup returns CDR1 SGHRS and CDR2 YFSETQ. This CDR3 is CASSQDRARPYF. The CDR3 DNA is TGCGCCAGCAGCCAGGACAGAGCCAGGCCGTACTTC.

This clonotype was detected once. V gene TRBV20-1 combines with J gene TRBJ2-5; TRBD1 might be the D (5 bases). Germline V CDR1 and CDR2: DFQATT, SNEGSKA (reference sequence). The length of the CDR3 is 11 residues. Trimming cost V 5 bases and J 8 bases, with 12 bases left between them. The chain's CDR3 is CSAALQGTQYF. The CDR3 DNA reads as TGCAGTGCTGCCCTCCAGGGAACCCAGTACTTC.

This clonotype was detected only a few times. V is TRBV7-9 and J is TRBJ1-1, with D unresolved. V was trimmed by 5 bases and J by 4 bases, leaving 17 bases between them. This CDR3 has 15 residues. Germline V gives CDR1 SEHNR, CDR2 FQNEAQ (reference sequence). CDR3 residues: CASSPKIRVGTEAFF. The CDR3 DNA is TGTGCCAGCAGCCCAAAAATCCGAGTAGGCACTGAAGCTTTCTTT.

The chain joins TRBV28 to TRBJ1-1; 9 nucleotides align to TRBD1. The ends lost 7 bases at V and 4 bases at J; junction bases unmatched: 4. The CDR3 loop spans 13 amino acids. Germline loops: CDR1 MDHEN, CDR2 SYDVKM. DNA of the CDR3: TGTGCCAGCATTGAGACAGGGGGCACTGAAGCTTTCTTT. This codes for CASIETGGTEAFF.

The chain combines TRBV10-3 with TRBJ2-3; no clear D gene. The CDR3 runs 14 residues. The V and J ends lost 4 bases and 2 bases respectively, with 10 bases between them. Germline values: CDR1 ENHRY, CDR2 SYGVKD. The CDR3 nucleotides read TGTGCCATCAGTGTTGACACGACCACAGATACGCAGTATTTT. It translates to CAISVDTTTDTQYF.

The sample holds many counts of this clonotype. This chain links TRBV25-1 with TRBJ1-1; unclear D gene. The CDR3 runs 11 residues. Germline CDR1 MGHDK, CDR2 SYGVNS. Deletions cut 6 bases from V and 1 base from J, with 3 bases between. CDR3 DNA sequence: TGTGCCAGCAGGCGGAACACTGAAGCTTTCTTT. The encoded protein is CASRRNTEAFF.

Only a few counts were recorded for this clonotype. The gene calls are TRBV7-9 and TRBJ2-3; 8 bases are shared with TRBD1. Germline CDR1 reads SEHNR; CDR2 reads FQNEAQ (reference sequence). The CDR3 consists of 15 residues. V trimming: 6 bases; J trimming: 5 bases; junction bases outside the gene matches: 10. The CDR3 DNA sequence: TGTGCCAGCAGACCGGGACAGGTCGATAGAGATACGCAGTATTTT. It is translated as CASRPGQVDRDTQYF.

The rearrangement joins TRBV6-2 or TRBV6-3 to TRBJ2-4, with 7 bases identical to TRBD1. Per the germline V gene, CDR1 is MNHEY and CDR2 is SVGEGT. V shed 0 bases, J shed 6 bases, and the junction held 2 bases outside the gene matches. The CDR3 is 14 amino acids. The CDR3 protein is CASSYSKGANIQYF. The CDR3 DNA sequence: TGTGCCAGCAGTTACTCTAAGGGGGCAAACATTCAGTACTTC.

This rearrangement joins TRBV5-1 to TRBJ2-5; 8 positions match TRBD2. Germline V gene data show CDR1 as SGHRS and CDR2 as YFSETQ. Trimming removed 0 bases from V and 5 bases from J; junction bases left unmatched: 6. The length of the CDR3 is 15 residues. CDR3 nucleotide sequence: TGCGCCAGCAGCTTGGCCGTCGGGGGGGCGGAGACCCAGTACTTC. As protein: CASSLAVGGAETQYF.

This clonotype was seen a handful of times. The rearrangement links TRBV5-1 to TRBJ1-6, with no clear D. The CDR3 contains 14 residues. Germline loops: CDR1 SGHRS, CDR2 YFSETQ. Between the trimmed V and J ends, which lost 2 bases and 10 bases, there was a span of 13 bases. The CDR3 protein is CASSFDGVDSPLHF. CDR3 DNA: TGCGCCAGCAGCTTCGATGGGGTGGACTCACCCCTCCACTTT.

The gene calls are TRBV7-2 and TRBJ1-6, with D perhaps matching TRBD1 (6 bases). Germline lookup yields CDR1 SGHTA and CDR2 FQGNSA. Trimming took 3 bases from V and 0 from J, leaving 12 bases between them. The CDR3 is 17 amino acids. The CDR3 DNA follows: TGTGCCAGCAGCTTCAGGGGCCCGACCTCCTATAATTCACCCCTCCACTTT. Translating gives CASSFRGPTSYNSPLHF.

This clonotype turned up a few times. The chain joins TRBV15 to TRBJ2-3; D is unclear. The CDR3 spans 14 residues. Between the trimmed V and J ends, which lost 1 base and 6 bases, there was a span of 11 bases. The germline gives CDR1 LNHNV, CDR2 YYDKDF (reference sequence). The CDR3 here is CATSRGNGLDTQYF. CDR3 sequence (DNA): TGTGCCACCAGCAGAGGGAACGGGCTGGATACGCAGTATTTT.

This clonotype occurred many times. The chain couples TRBV5-1 to TRBJ1-1; D is possibly TRBD1 (5 bases). V was shortened by 0 bases and J by 3 bases, with 12 bases between the two germline ends. Germline V gene sequence: CDR1 SGHRS, CDR2 YFSETQ. This CDR3 is built from 15 residues. CDR3 nucleotides: TGCGCCAGCAGCTTGGTTTTAGGGGCGGACACTGAAGCTTTCTTT. Translated, it gives CASSLVLGADTEAFF.

The chain employs TRBV11-2 and TRBJ2-3; tentatively, D is TRBD1 (5 bases). This CDR3 has 14 amino acids. Trimming pared 1 base from V and 7 bases from J, leaving 12 bases between. Per germline, CDR1 SGHAT and CDR2 FQNNGV. CDR3 region: CASSLAKGVYTQYF. In DNA form, the CDR3 reads TGTGCCAGCAGCTTAGCCAAAGGGGTGTATACGCAGTATTTT.

This clonotype was seen more than once but under ten times. V is TRBV19 and J is TRBJ2-5; D unresolved. Per germline, CDR1 LNHDA and CDR2 SQIVND (reference sequence). The CDR3 covers 13 residues. Trimming stripped 3 bases from V and 6 bases from J, with 11 bases between. DNA of the CDR3: TGTGCCAGTAGTATCGGAGTCAGAAAGACCCAGTACTTC. This sequence encodes CASSIGVRKTQYF.

The sample holds a few counts of this clonotype. The J gene is TRBJ2-5, the V gene TRBV29-1; D gene uncertain. V was pared by 6 bases and J by 4 bases, with 12 bases between. The CDR3 totals 12 residues. Germline CDR1 and CDR2: SQVTM and ANQGSEA. The CDR3 sequence is CSVPTATETQYF. In DNA, the CDR3 is TGCAGCGTGCCGACGGCTACAGAGACCCAGTACTTC.

The rearrangement links TRBV7-2 to TRBJ2-3; 12 nucleotides agree with TRBD2. Germline CDR1 and CDR2: SGHTA and FQGNSA. Trimming at V came to 4 bases and at J to 1 base, leaving 3 bases not matched to a gene. The CDR3 sequence is 16 residues long. CDR3 DNA sequence: TGTGCCAGCAGCTACAGACTAGCGGGGGGCACAGATACGCAGTATTTT. Encoded protein: CASSYRLAGGTDTQYF.

At least ten counts were recorded for this clonotype. The CDR3 loop reads CASSLANQETQYF. CDR3 sequence (DNA): TGTGCCAGCAGCTTAGCGAACCAAGAGACCCAGTACTTC. V is TRBV7-2 and J is TRBJ2-5; D gene ambiguous. V lost 0 bases and J lost 0, with 2 bases in between. The CDR3 spans 13 residues. From germline, CDR1 is SGHTA and CDR2 FQGNSA.

The chain combines TRBV7-2 with TRBJ1-6; 7 bases are shared with TRBD1. After removal of 5 bases from V and 8 bases from J, the junction contained 9 bases not matched to a gene. This CDR3 contains 15 residues. CDR1 and CDR2 from the germline V gene are SGHTA and FQGNSA. The CDR3 region has the DNA TGTGCCAGCAGCGTAAACAGGGGAAGGGATTCACCCCTCCACTTT. This codes for CASSVNRGRDSPLHF.

The CDR3 region is CASSLQSGTGGTDTQYF. DNA for the CDR3: TGCGCCAGCAGCTTACAGTCCGGGACAGGGGGCACAGATACGCAGTATTTT. This sequence joins TRBV5-1 and TRBJ2-3, with 10 bases lining up with TRBD1. Trimming cost V 2 bases and J 1 base; bases outside gene matches: 7. Germline-derived CDR1 and CDR2 are SGHRS and YFSETQ. The length of the CDR3 is 17 residues.

The V call is TRBV20-1, the J call TRBJ2-5; 7 positions match TRBD1. Trimming at V came to 2 bases and at J to 4 bases, leaving 1 base not matched to a gene. The germline V gene has CDR1 DFQATT and CDR2 SNEGSKA (reference sequence). The CDR3 is 12 residues long. CDR3 sequence: CSARHRGETQYF. The CDR3 DNA is TGCAGTGCTAGACACAGGGGAGAGACCCAGTACTTC.

The sample holds a few counts of this clonotype. This rearrangement joins TRBV7-9 to TRBJ1-5; the D is unclear. The germline V gene has CDR1 SEHNR and CDR2 FQNEAQ (reference sequence). The CDR3 covers 12 residues. Trimming removed 1 base from V and 7 bases from J, with 5 bases in between. The CDR3 sequence is CASSLGEQPQHF. The CDR3 region has the DNA TGTGCCAGCAGCTTAGGGGAGCAGCCCCAGCATTTT. The variable domain in full, completed from reference TRBV7-9 and TRBJ1-5, reads DTGVSQNPRHKITKRGQNVTFRCDPISEHNRLYWYRQTLGQGPEFLTYFQNEAQLEKSRLLSDRFSAERPKGSFSTLEIQRTEQGDSAMYLCASSLGEQPQHFGDGTRLSIL.

This clonotype showed up just once. The chain is built from TRBV4-2 and TRBJ2-1, with D possibly called TRBD1 or TRBD2 (5 bases each). CDR3 length: 11 residues. The germline V gene encodes CDR1 LGHNA and CDR2 YNFKEQ. Trimming cost V 1 base and J 13 bases, with 8 bases left between them. The CDR3: CASSQVGVQFF. The CDR3 coding sequence is TGTGCCAGCAGCCAAGTGGGGGTCCAGTTCTTC.

The chain links TRBV6-5 to TRBJ1-6; 9 nucleotides align to TRBD1. Trimming took 0 bases from V and 9 from J; bases not matched to a gene: 3. The length of the CDR3 is 15 residues. Germline V gives CDR1 MNHEY, CDR2 SVGAGI. The CDR3 DNA reads as TGTGCCAGCAGTTACTCCGGACAGGGGTCTTCACCCCTCCACTTT. The encoded protein is CASSYSGQGSSPLHF.

The rearrangement links TRBV15 to TRBJ1-1; possible D gene TRBD1, 6 bases. Per germline, CDR1 LNHNV and CDR2 YYDKDF (reference sequence). This CDR3 is built from 15 residues. V dropped 3 bases and J dropped 8 bases, with 19 bases sitting between them. The CDR3 region is CATSSRKPLQGEAFF. CDR3 DNA: TGTGCCACCAGCAGCCGCAAACCCCTTCAGGGGGAAGCTTTCTTT. Drawing the rest from reference TRBV15 and TRBJ1-1, the complete variable domain is DAMVIQNPRYQVTQFGKPVTLSCSQTLNHNVMYWYQQKSSQAPKLLFHYYDKDFNNEADTPDNFQSRRPNTSFCFLDIRSPGLGDTAMYLCATSSRKPLQGEAFFGQGTRLTVV.